This TCR beta chain originates from a study of cytomegalovirus exposure and HLA in healthy donors. Notes on this clone: Its antigen is unidentified.

Germline V gives CDR1 MGHRA, CDR2 YSYEKL. The CDR3 has 15 residues. V dropped 1 base and J dropped 2 bases, with 11 bases sitting between them. Study findings and constraints: Accurate HLA-A and HLA-B prediction from TCR beta sequences was reported for most subjects.

The PCR employed 60 Vbeta primers together with 13 Jbeta primers. Some clones are missing from TCRdb's copy, which holds only in-frame ones; the method was immunoSEQ multiplex PCR. Here the sample spans around 160,000 clones, around 79% being singletons. The chain joins TRBV4-1 to TRBJ1-1; D not resolved. This clonotype originated in a man between 50 and 59 years old in good health and CMV-seropositive. Input material: PBMCs. The DNA for the CDR3 is TGCGCCAGCAGCCAAGTCGCAGTCGTAAACACTGAAGCTTTCTTT. Translation: CASSQVAVVNTEAFF.